Given below is one T cell receptor beta chain in context. Per the germline V gene, CDR1 is MNHEY and CDR2 is SMNVEV (reference sequence). The CDR3 totals 15 residues. After removal of 4 bases from V and 0 bases from J, the junction contained 4 bases not matched to a gene. The repertoire was sequenced with immunoSEQ multiplex PCR; TCRdb's copy has only in-frame clones and lacks some. Of around 60,000 clones listed, approximately 92% were seen once; the top ten hold 4.3%. This record belongs to a study of technical replicates of blood from several donors. The sample consisted of PBMCs. This chain joins TRBV27 and TRBJ2-3; 7 bases fit TRBD1. This clonotype was sampled from a human donor in good health. Some clones in this sample may be carry-over from other donors' samples. The CDR3 region has the DNA TGTGCCAGCAGTTCGGACAGGCTAAGCACAGATACGCAGTATTTT. Translating it yields CASSSDRLSTDTQYF.